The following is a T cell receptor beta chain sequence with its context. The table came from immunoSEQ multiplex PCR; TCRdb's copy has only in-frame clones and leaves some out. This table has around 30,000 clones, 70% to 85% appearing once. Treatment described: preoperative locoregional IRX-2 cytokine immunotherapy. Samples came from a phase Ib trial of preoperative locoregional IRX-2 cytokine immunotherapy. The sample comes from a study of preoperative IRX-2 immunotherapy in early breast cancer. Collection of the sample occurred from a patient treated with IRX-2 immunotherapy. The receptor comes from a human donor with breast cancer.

The CDR3 DNA reads as TGCAGCGTTGAAGGGGACGGCTTGAACACTGAAGCTTTCTTT. It codes for CSVEGDGLNTEAFF. J is TRBJ1-1 and V is TRBV29-1; tentative D call: TRBD1 (5 bases). Germline CDR1 SQVTM, CDR2 ANQGSEA. The CDR3 is 14 residues long. V was shortened by 1 base and J by 0 bases, with 9 bases between the two germline ends.